This TCR beta chain was sequenced for a study of metastatic and nonmetastatic thyroid tumors. Study-wide background: Blood and tumor or nodule tissue repertoires from malignant and benign thyroid patients were compared. Study-level results: A significant increase in TCR beta diversity was reportedly seen in malignant thyroid tumors relative to benign nodules, in blood and tumor.

Patients were all untreated before their thyroid surgery. Trimming removed 0 bases from V and 2 bases from J, with 11 bases in between. The CDR3 contains 15 residues. CDR1 DFQATT and CDR2 SNEGSKA come from the germline V gene (reference sequence). Under the authors' procedure: A classifier for distant metastasis in papillary thyroid cancer was constructed using CDR3 differences observed across clinicopathological groups. MiXCR re-clonotyped the PCR reads for TCRdb. The authors' filters were not applied to this entry. Of 40,000 to 45,000 clones listed, about 16% were seen once; the top ten hold around 3.9%. The sample holds many counts of this clone. Antigen: not known. At the DNA level, this CDR3 is encoded by other sequences in the same sample as well.

The rearrangement joins TRBV20-1 to TRBJ2-1, with D maybe TRBD2 (5 bases). This TCR was recovered from a female donor with papillary thyroid cancer or a benign thyroid nodule (not recorded which). Some clones in this sample may be carry-over from other donors' samples. Sample: blood. The CDR3 coding sequence is TGCAGTGCTAGAGATCCCCGGGGTCCCTACAATGAGCAGTTCTTC. Translating it yields CSARDPRGPYNEQFF.